These T cell receptor beta chains were read from a single sample in a study of T cells in Graves' hyperthyroidism and ophthalmopathy. One entry per CDR3 protein, called by TCRdb with MiXCR from the multiplex PCR reads. The sample shows about 290,000 distinct CDR3 sequences, about 14% of them seen only once. The sample comprised blood. These TCRs come from a woman aged 25-40 years with Graves' hyperthyroidism that later progressed to Graves' ophthalmopathy. CDR3s include the opening cysteine and the closing phenylalanine or tryptophan. The D gene is left open where the match is weak. Clone size is given for some rows only: seen once, a few or many times, or a class if the clone is expanded.

V gene	clone size	J gene	D gene	CDR3 protein	CDR3 DNA
TRBV27	many	TRBJ1-1	NA	CASSLPSPNTEAFF	TGTGCCAGCAGTTTACCGAGCCCGAACACTGAAGCTTTCTTT
TRBV9	NA	TRBJ2-1	NA	CASSVMTHGGANEQFF	TGTGCCAGCAGCGTCATGACCCATGGGGGTGCCAATGAGCAGTTCTTC
TRBV24-1	few	TRBJ1-5	NA	CATSDLGQPQHF	TGTGCCACCAGTGATTTGGGTCAGCCCCAGCATTTT
TRBV19	few	TRBJ2-1	NA	CASSIGPEQFF	TGTGCCAGTAGTATAGGTCCTGAGCAGTTCTTC
TRBV12-3/TRBV12-4	many	TRBJ1-1	NA	CATKGSANTEAFF	TGTGCCACCAAGGGCAGTGCGAACACTGAAGCTTTCTTT
TRBV19	NA	TRBJ1-2	TRBD1	CASADRVYGYTF	TGTGCCAGTGCGGACAGGGTGTATGGCTACACCTTC
TRBV11-2	many	TRBJ1-2	NA	CASRKGRGQLDYGYTF	TGTGCCAGCAGGAAAGGGCGGGGGCAGTTAGACTATGGCTACACCTTC
TRBV7-8	many	TRBJ2-7	NA	CASSGDLYYEQYF	TGTGCCAGCAGCGGCGACCTCTACTACGAGCAGTACTTC
TRBV5-1	many	TRBJ2-7	NA	CASSLEVRSGDEQYF	TGCGCCAGCAGCTTGGAGGTCAGGTCCGGGGACGAGCAGTACTTC
TRBV4-1	NA	TRBJ1-1	TRBD1	CASSLPGQMNTEAFF	TGCGCCAGCAGCCTTCCGGGACAGATGAACACTGAAGCTTTCTTT
TRBV4-1	NA	TRBJ2-2	TRBD1	CASSQGRGRDTGELFF	TGCGCCAGCAGCCAGGGTAGGGGGCGCGACACCGGGGAGCTGTTTTTT
TRBV5-7	many	TRBJ1-3	NA	CASEGQESRSGNTIYF	TGTGCCAGCGAGGGGCAGGAGTCCCGCTCTGGAAACACCATATATTTT
TRBV6-2/TRBV6-3	NA	TRBJ2-7	TRBD2	CASSYWRGNEQHF	TGTGCCAGCAGTTACTGGCGGGGGAACGAGCAGCACTTC
TRBV10-3	many	TRBJ1-1	NA	CAISGGQSPEAFF	TGTGCCATCAGTGGGGGACAAAGCCCTGAAGCTTTCTTT
TRBV28	many	TRBJ2-6	NA	CASSLSAAGANVLTF	TGTGCCAGCAGTTTAAGTGCCGCTGGGGCCAACGTCCTGACTTTC
TRBV12-3/TRBV12-4	many	TRBJ2-3	TRBD2	CASSLTGGVTDTQYF	TGTGCCAGCAGTTTGACCGGGGGGGTCACAGATACGCAGTATTTT
TRBV7-9	NA	TRBJ1-1	TRBD1	CASSSVTGEYTEAFF	TGTGCCAGCAGCTCGGTGACAGGGGAGTACACTGAAGCTTTCTTT
TRBV7-8	few	TRBJ2-3	TRBD1	CASSYLQGVPFTDTQYF	TGTGCCAGCAGTTATCTCCAGGGGGTTCCCTTCACAGATACGCAGTATTTT
TRBV14	many	TRBJ2-5	TRBD1	CASSPRTGGRETQYF	TGTGCCAGCAGCCCTCGGACAGGGGGCCGTGAGACCCAGTACTTC
TRBV20-1	many	TRBJ2-7	NA	CSARGRTEYEQYF	TGCAGTGCTCGGGGCCGGACAGAATACGAGCAGTACTTC
TRBV5-5	NA	TRBJ2-1	NA	CASSLTPQSYNEQFF	TGTGCCAGCAGCTTGACCCCCCAGTCCTACAATGAGCAGTTCTTC
TRBV6-1	many	TRBJ2-1	TRBD1	CASSSKTGGSGDEQFF	TGTGCCAGCAGTTCGAAGACAGGGGGCTCCGGGGATGAGCAGTTCTTC
TRBV28	NA	TRBJ2-7	TRBD1	CASLSTGNEQYF	TGTGCCAGCCTGTCGACAGGGAACGAGCAGTACTTC
TRBV19	NA	TRBJ2-1	NA	CASPRDISYNEQFF	TGTGCCAGCCCAAGGGACATCAGCTACAATGAGCAGTTCTTC
TRBV15	many	TRBJ1-2	NA	CATSRIPSYGYTF	TGTGCCACCAGCAGGATTCCGAGTTATGGCTACACCTTC
TRBV27	many	TRBJ2-1	NA	CASSTYKTEQFF	TGTGCCAGCAGTACATATAAGACTGAGCAGTTCTTC
TRBV29-1	many	TRBJ2-7	NA	CSVASTGNEQYF	TGCAGCGTTGCCTCGACAGGCAACGAGCAGTACTTC
TRBV3-1	NA	TRBJ2-3	TRBD2	CASSPGLAALTDTQYF	TGTGCCAGCAGCCCGGGACTAGCGGCACTCACAGATACGCAGTATTTC
TRBV19	many	TRBJ1-5	NA	CAAGGGGRDQPQHF	TGTGCCGCAGGAGGAGGGGGGCGCGATCAGCCCCAGCATTTT
TRBV7-2	many	TRBJ2-1	NA	CASSLGLYNEQFF	TGTGCCAGCAGCCTGGGACTCTACAATGAGCAGTTCTTC
TRBV28	many	TRBJ2-1	TRBD2	CASSFWLAESEEQFF	TGTGCCAGCAGTTTCTGGCTAGCGGAGAGCGAAGAGCAGTTCTTC
TRBV29-1	many	TRBJ2-5	NA	CSVDLGRGAETQYF	TGCAGCGTTGACCTTGGCAGGGGAGCGGAGACCCAGTACTTC
TRBV9	many	TRBJ2-7	NA	CASSVGALSSSYEQYF	TGTGCCAGCAGCGTAGGGGCCCTATCGAGCTCCTACGAGCAGTACTTC
TRBV20-1	NA	TRBJ1-5	TRBD1	CSARRDRGLKGNQPQHF	TGCAGTGCCCGACGGGACAGGGGATTGAAGGGCAATCAGCCCCAGCATTTT
TRBV5-4	many	TRBJ1-1	TRBD1	CASSPRTGENTEAFF	TGTGCCAGCAGCCCAAGGACAGGCGAGAACACTGAAGCTTTCTTT
TRBV7-6	NA	TRBJ1-2	TRBD1	CASSLASQGKDYTF	TGTGCCAGCAGCTTAGCGTCACAGGGGAAGGACTACACCTTC
TRBV9	once	TRBJ2-1	TRBD2	CASSVFAGEDEQFF	TGTGCCAGCAGCGTATTTGCGGGAGAGGATGAGCAGTTCTTC
TRBV4-1	few	TRBJ2-7	TRBD2	CASSQTSGSPYEQYF	TGCGCCAGCAGCCAAACTAGCGGGAGTCCCTACGAGCAGTACTTC
TRBV29-1	few	TRBJ1-5	NA	CSVAMGGGQPQHF	TGCAGCGTTGCTATGGGGGGCGGTCAGCCCCAGCATTTT
TRBV19	many	TRBJ2-2	NA	CASGPGVLAPTGELFF	TGTGCCAGTGGGCCCGGGGTTTTAGCGCCCACCGGGGAGCTGTTTTTT
TRBV6-1	many	TRBJ1-2	TRBD1	CASSRGTGYGYTF	TGTGCCAGCAGTCGCGGGACAGGTTATGGCTACACCTTC
TRBV27	many	TRBJ2-7	NA	CASSLQAGSYEQYF	TGTGCCAGCAGTTTACAGGCAGGGAGCTACGAGCAGTACTTC
TRBV2	many	TRBJ2-7	NA	CASGGGTDGGEQYF	TGTGCCAGCGGGGGGGGGACAGACGGTGGCGAGCAGTACTTC
TRBV6-2/TRBV6-3	NA	TRBJ2-1	TRBD2	CASSRLAGVGGEQFF	TGTGCCAGCAGCCGACTAGCGGGAGTAGGGGGTGAGCAGTTCTTC
TRBV7-7	few	TRBJ2-2	NA	CASSFGLANTGELFF	TGTGCTAGCAGCTTTGGTCTAGCCAACACCGGGGAGCTGTTTTTT
TRBV2	many	TRBJ2-2	NA	CASTKTAGELFF	TGTGCCAGCACCAAGACAGCGGGGGAGCTGTTTTTT
TRBV5-1	many	TRBJ2-1	TRBD1	CASSSDRGGSYNEQFF	TGCGCCAGCAGCTCTGACAGGGGGGGCTCCTACAATGAGCAGTTCTTC
TRBV5-5	many	TRBJ1-4	TRBD1	CASSLDRVGTNEKLFF	TGTGCCAGCAGCCTGGACAGGGTGGGGACTAATGAAAAACTGTTTTTT
TRBV4-2	few	TRBJ2-7	NA	CASSQEALSGRSYEQYF	TGTGCCAGCAGCCAAGAGGCGCTAAGCGGGCGCTCCTACGAGCAGTACTTC
TRBV29-1	few	TRBJ2-1	NA	CSALGVYNEQFF	TGCAGCGCTCTGGGAGTCTACAATGAGCAGTTCTTC
TRBV7-3	NA	TRBJ2-7	TRBD2	CASSPTSDYEQYF	TGTGCCAGCAGCCCGACTAGCGACTACGAGCAGTACTTC
TRBV7-9	many	TRBJ2-1	NA	CASSTDRSNEQFF	TGTGCCAGCAGCACCGACCGATCCAATGAGCAGTTCTTC